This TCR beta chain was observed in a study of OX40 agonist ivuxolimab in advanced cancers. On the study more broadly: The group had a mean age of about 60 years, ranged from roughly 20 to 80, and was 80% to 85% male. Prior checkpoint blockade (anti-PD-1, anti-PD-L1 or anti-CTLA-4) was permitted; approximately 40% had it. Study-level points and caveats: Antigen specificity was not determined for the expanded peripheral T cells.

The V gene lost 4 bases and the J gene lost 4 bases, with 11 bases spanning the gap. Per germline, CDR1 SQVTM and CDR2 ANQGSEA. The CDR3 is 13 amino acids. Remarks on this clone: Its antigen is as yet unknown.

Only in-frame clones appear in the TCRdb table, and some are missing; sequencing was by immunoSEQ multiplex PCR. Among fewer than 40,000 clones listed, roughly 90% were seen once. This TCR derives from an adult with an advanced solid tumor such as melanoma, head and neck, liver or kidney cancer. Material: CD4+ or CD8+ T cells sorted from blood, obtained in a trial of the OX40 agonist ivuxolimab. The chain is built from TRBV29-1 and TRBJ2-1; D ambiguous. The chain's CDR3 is CSVVADVYNEQFF. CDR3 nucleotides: TGCAGCGTTGTTGCGGACGTTTACAATGAGCAGTTCTTC.